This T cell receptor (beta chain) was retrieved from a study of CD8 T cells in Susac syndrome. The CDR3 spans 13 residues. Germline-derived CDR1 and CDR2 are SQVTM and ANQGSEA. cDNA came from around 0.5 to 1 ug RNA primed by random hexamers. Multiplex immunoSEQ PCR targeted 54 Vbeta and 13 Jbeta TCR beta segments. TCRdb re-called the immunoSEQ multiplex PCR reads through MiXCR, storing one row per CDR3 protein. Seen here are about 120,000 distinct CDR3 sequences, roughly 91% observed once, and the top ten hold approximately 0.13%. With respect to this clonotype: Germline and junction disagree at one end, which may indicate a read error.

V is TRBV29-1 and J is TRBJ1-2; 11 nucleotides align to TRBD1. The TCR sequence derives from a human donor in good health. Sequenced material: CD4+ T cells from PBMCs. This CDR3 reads CSVEGQGATYYTF. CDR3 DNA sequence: TGCAGCGTGGAAGGACAGGGGGCCACTTACTACACCTTC.